The 14 T cell receptor beta chains given below trace back to one sample, sequenced in a study of OX40 agonist ivuxolimab in advanced cancers. Libraries were prepared by immunoSEQ multiplex PCR; TCRdb keeps only in-frame clonotypes and omits some of them. Found here are about 76,000 clones, 85% to 90% of them singletons; the top ten hold 13%. Here the sequenced sample was CD4+ or CD8+ T cells sorted from blood, taken in a trial of the OX40 agonist ivuxolimab. These TCRs come from an adult with an advanced solid tumor such as melanoma, head and neck, liver or kidney cancer.

The genes are TRBV6-5 and TRBJ2-7; D is perhaps TRBD1 (5 bases). This CDR3 comprises 15 residues. With 2 bases removed from V and 7 bases from J, the gap between germline ends came to 18 bases. Germline values: CDR1 MNHEY, CDR2 SVGAGI. The CDR3 DNA sequence: TGTGCCAGCAGTTACACAAAAGCAGGGTCGCGGGAGCAGTACTTC. Encoded protein: CASSYTKAGSREQYF.

The CDR3 reads CASSPSAIFRSGGGEAFF. DNA for the CDR3: TGTGCCAGCAGCCCCTCGGCTATTTTTAGATCAGGCGGTGGTGAAGCTTTCTTT. The J gene is TRBJ1-1, the V gene TRBV11-1, with no clear D. CDR1 is SGHAT and CDR2 is FQDESV in the germline V gene (reference sequence). This CDR3 region has 18 residues. V lost 5 bases, J lost 7 bases, and 29 bases lay in between.

The V call is TRBV18, the J call TRBJ2-1, with 8 nucleotides matching TRBD2. From germline, CDR1 is KGHSH and CDR2 LQKENI. CDR3 length: 16 amino acids. Losses at the gene ends were 3 bases for V and 3 bases for J; bases not matched to a gene: 7. The CDR3 sequence: CASSPNSGANYNEQFF. The DNA for the CDR3 is TGTGCCAGCTCACCCAATAGCGGGGCGAACTACAATGAGCAGTTCTTC.

The chain couples TRBV6-5 to TRBJ2-7, with 8 nucleotides matching TRBD1. CDR1 and CDR2 (germline): MNHEY, SVGAGI. CDR3 length: 16 residues. The V segment lost 0 bases and the J segment 0 bases; nucleotides outside the gene matches: 4. The CDR3 here is CASSYSSGTGSYEQYF. For the CDR3, the DNA is TGTGCCAGCAGTTACTCGTCCGGGACAGGCTCCTACGAGCAGTACTTC.

The gene calls are TRBV9 and TRBJ2-7; the D is unclear. This CDR3 is built from 13 residues. Germline loops: CDR1 SGDLS, CDR2 YYNGEE. Trimming shortened V by 1 base and J by 5 bases, and 10 bases separated the two germline ends. The CDR3 region is CASSVWASDEQYF. DNA of the CDR3: TGTGCCAGCAGCGTATGGGCTAGTGACGAGCAGTACTTC.

A note on this clone: At the DNA level, this CDR3 is encoded by other sequences in the same sample as well. The V and J genes are TRBV7-9 and TRBJ2-5; D call uncertain. Trimming removed 5 bases at V and 3 bases at J, with 4 bases between. CDR1 is SEHNR and CDR2 is FQNEAQ in the germline V gene (reference sequence). The CDR3 has 11 amino acids. DNA for the CDR3: TGTGCCAGCAGCCCCAAAGAGACCCAGTACTTC. Its protein product is CASSPKETQYF.

V is TRBV5-1 and J is TRBJ2-3; perhaps TRBD1 as D (5 bases). Trimming removed 2 bases from V and 4 bases from J, with 11 bases in between. Germline lookup yields CDR1 SGHRS and CDR2 YFSETQ. The CDR3 runs to 14 residues. DNA of the CDR3: TGCGCCAGCAGCTTAGGACAATCGTCAGATACGCAGTATTTT. Residues: CASSLGQSSDTQYF.

The chain uses TRBV4-2 and TRBJ2-5, with 12 bases matching TRBD2. CDR1 and CDR2 from the germline V gene are LGHNA and YNFKEQ. V shed 2 bases and J 2 bases; nucleotides not matched to a gene: 0. The CDR3 covers 15 residues. This chain's CDR3 is CASSQLAGGQETQYF. CDR3 in DNA: TGTGCCAGCAGCCAACTAGCGGGAGGGCAAGAGACCCAGTACTTC.

The chain has TRBV6-5 and TRBJ2-5; 9 bases match TRBD1. This CDR3 is built from 15 residues. The V gene end was trimmed by 3 bases and the J gene end by 5 bases; junction bases not matched to a gene: 7. Germline values: CDR1 MNHEY, CDR2 SVGAGI. The CDR3 nucleotides read TGTGCCAGCAGTTATATAGGACAGGGGACCGAGACCCAGTACTTC. Translating it yields CASSYIGQGTETQYF.

This clone was counted a few times. J is TRBJ2-7 and V is TRBV7-2; D perhaps matches TRBD1 (6 bases). Germline V gene lookup returns CDR1 SGHTA and CDR2 FQGNSA. The CDR3 extends over 14 amino acids. Trimming shortened V by 4 bases and J by 5 bases, and 15 bases separated the two germline ends. CDR3 residues: CASSWGRSSHEQYF. The CDR3 nucleotides are TGTGCCAGCAGCTGGGGGCGTTCGAGCCACGAGCAGTACTTC.

V and J are TRBV5-1 and TRBJ2-7; TRBD2 is a possible D gene (5 bases). There are 18 residues in the CDR3. Germline CDR1 reads SGHRS; CDR2 reads YFSETQ. V was trimmed by 3 bases and J by 5 bases, leaving 27 bases between them. CDR3 residues: CASSSSSDDYSSGHEQYF. The CDR3 DNA follows: TGCGCCAGCAGCTCATCCTCCGACGACTATTCATCTGGCCACGAGCAGTACTTC.

The rearrangement joins TRBV6-1 to TRBJ1-5, with D possibly TRBD1 on 6 matching bases. This CDR3 spans 12 amino acids. The V end was cut by 10 bases, the J end by 2 bases, with 9 bases between. Germline CDR1 is MNHNS and CDR2 is SASEGT. The CDR3 DNA reads TGTGCCACCCGACAGGGCAATCAGCCCCAGCATTTT. It encodes CATRQGNQPQHF.

The chain employs TRBV27 and TRBJ2-7, with 7 bases aligning to TRBD1. The CDR3 is 15 amino acids. In germline, CDR1 is MNHEY, CDR2 SMNVEV (reference sequence). V lost 0 bases to trimming and J lost 4 bases; unmatched junction nucleotides: 6. CDR3 amino acids: CASSLSPGQLYEQYF. Written as DNA, the CDR3 is TGTGCCAGCAGTTTATCGCCGGGACAGCTTTACGAGCAGTACTTC.

V and J are TRBV5-5 and TRBJ2-1, with TRBD2 matching 11 bases. The CDR3 contains 15 residues. J lost 4 bases, V lost 4 bases, and 4 bases had no gene match. Germline lookup yields CDR1 SGHKS and CDR2 YYEKEE (reference sequence). CDR3 in amino acids: CASSESSGRYNEQFF. In DNA form, the CDR3 reads TGTGCCAGCAGCGAATCTAGCGGGAGGTACAATGAGCAGTTCTTC.